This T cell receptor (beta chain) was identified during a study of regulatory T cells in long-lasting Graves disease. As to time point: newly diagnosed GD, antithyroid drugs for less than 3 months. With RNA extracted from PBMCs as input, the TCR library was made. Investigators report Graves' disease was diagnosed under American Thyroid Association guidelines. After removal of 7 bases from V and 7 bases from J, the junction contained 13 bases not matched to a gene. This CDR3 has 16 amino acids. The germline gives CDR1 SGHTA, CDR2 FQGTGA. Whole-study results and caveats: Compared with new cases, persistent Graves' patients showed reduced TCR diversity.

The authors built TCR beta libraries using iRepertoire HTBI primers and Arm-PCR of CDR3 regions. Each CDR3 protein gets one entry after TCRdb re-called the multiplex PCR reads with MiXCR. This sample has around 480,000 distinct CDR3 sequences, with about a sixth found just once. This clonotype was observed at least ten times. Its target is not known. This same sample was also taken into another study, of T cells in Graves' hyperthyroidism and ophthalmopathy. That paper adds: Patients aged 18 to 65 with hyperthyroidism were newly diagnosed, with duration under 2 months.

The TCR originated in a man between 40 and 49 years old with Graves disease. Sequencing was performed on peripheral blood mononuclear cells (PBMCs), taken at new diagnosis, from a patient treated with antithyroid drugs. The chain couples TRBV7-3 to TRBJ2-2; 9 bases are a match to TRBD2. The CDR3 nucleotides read TGTGCCAGCATCCCTGTCGCGGGAGGGCAGGGCGGGGAGCTGTTTTTT. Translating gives CASIPVAGGQGGELFF. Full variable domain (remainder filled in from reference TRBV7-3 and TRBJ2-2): GAGVSQTPSNKVTEKGKYVELRCDPISGHTALYWYRQSLGQGPEFLIYFQGTGAADDSGLPNDRFFAVRPEGSVSTLKIQRTERGDSAVYLCASIPVAGGQGGELFFGEGSRLTVL.